This TCR beta chain was sequenced in a study of patients and donors after allogeneic stem cell transplantation. This clonotype has just a few counts. TCRdb fed the RT-PCR reads into MiXCR, producing one record per CDR3 protein. The sample has about 230,000 distinct CDR3 sequences, around 14% seen once; the top ten hold roughly 12%. V shed 6 bases and J shed 6 bases, with 11 bases lying between them. This CDR3 has 13 amino acids. Germline CDR1 MDHEN, CDR2 SYDVKM. This receptor was taken from a human donor who was either an allogeneic HSCT recipient or a stem cell or donor lymphocyte infusion donor (not recorded which). It is not recorded whose cells these are; they may come from a transplant donor. Sequencing was performed on blood, either unsorted or a sorted T cell fraction (not recorded which). The chain couples TRBV28 to TRBJ2-2; tentatively, D is TRBD2 (5 bases). The CDR3 here is CASRAVRPGELFF. The CDR3 DNA reads TGTGCCAGCAGAGCGGTCCGTCCCGGGGAGCTGTTTTTT.